Listed below are T cell receptor beta chains from one sample, sequenced in a study of blood T cells in healthy people across ages. TCRdb passed the 5' RACE reads through MiXCR, listing each CDR3 protein once. The sample lists 800,000 to 950,000 distinct CDR3 sequences, around 48% occurring once. Sequenced sample: blood. Receptors originate from a man younger than 45 in good health. Both conserved end residues are part of each CDR3. The order of the fields is D gene, J gene, clone size, V gene, CDR3 protein, CDR3 DNA. The D gene is left open where the match is weak. Not every row has a clone size; where given, it reads once, few, many or a size class.

NA,TRBJ1-6,few,TRBV7-9,CASSVGTSASPLHF,TGTGCCAGCAGCGTGGGGACTTCAGCTTCACCCCTCCACTTT
NA,TRBJ2-1,NA,TRBV28,CASSFWQGLRNEQFF,TGTGCCAGCAGTTTTTGGCAGGGCCTCCGGAATGAGCAGTTCTTC
NA,TRBJ1-5,NA,TRBV10-3,CAISESAGRFGQPQHF,TGTGCCATCAGTGAGTCGGCAGGGAGGTTTGGTCAGCCCCAGCATTTT
NA,TRBJ2-2,NA,TRBV9,CASSVEQGRGGELFF,TGTGCCAGCAGCGTAGAGCAGGGTAGGGGCGGGGAGCTGTTTTTT
TRBD1,TRBJ1-1,NA,TRBV20-1,CSAQGQGKGEAFF,TGCAGTGCCCAGGGACAGGGAAAAGGTGAAGCTTTCTTT
NA,TRBJ2-2,NA,TRBV7-9,CASSSTGVTNTGELFF,TGTGCCAGCAGCTCCACCGGGGTGACCAACACCGGGGAGCTGTTTTTT
NA,TRBJ1-1,NA,TRBV10-3,CAISESTGRAEAFF,TGTGCCATCAGTGAGAGCACAGGGAGGGCTGAAGCTTTCTTT
NA,TRBJ1-5,NA,TRBV6-6,CASSAQGNGNQPQHF,TGTGCCAGCAGTGCGCAGGGTAATGGCAATCAGCCCCAGCATTTT
NA,TRBJ2-2,NA,TRBV5-1,CASSLGTSPGELFF,TGCGCCAGCAGCTTAGGGACCTCACCCGGGGAGCTGTTTTTT
NA,TRBJ1-6,few,TRBV7-2,CASSLVTGSYNSPLHF,TGTGCCAGCAGCTTGGTGACAGGCTCCTATAATTCACCCCTCCACTTT
TRBD1,TRBJ2-4,NA,TRBV5-1,CASSQVPWIRGPAKNIQYF,TGCGCCAGCAGCCAAGTCCCGTGGATCAGGGGGCCGGCCAAAAACATTCAGTACTTC
NA,TRBJ1-2,few,TRBV2,CASSITGTLYGYTF,TGTGCCAGCAGTATTACCGGGACCCTCTATGGCTACACCTTC
NA,TRBJ2-1,NA,TRBV29-1,CSVEEQTSSYNEQFF,TGCAGCGTTGAAGAGCAGACCAGCTCCTACAATGAGCAGTTCTTC
TRBD1,TRBJ2-1,few,TRBV10-3,CAIEKGQGAYNEQFF,TGTGCCATCGAGAAAGGGCAGGGGGCCTACAATGAGCAGTTCTTC
NA,TRBJ2-7,NA,TRBV24-1,CATSDPTASYEQYF,TGTGCCACCAGTGACCCGACAGCCTCCTACGAGCAGTACTTC
NA,TRBJ1-4,NA,TRBV4-1,CASSQPGEGTNEKLFF,TGCGCCAGCAGCCAACCAGGGGAGGGAACTAACGAAAAACTGTTTTTT
NA,TRBJ2-7,NA,TRBV5-1,CASSLEGRAEQYF,TGCGCCAGCAGCTTGGAAGGGCGGGCCGAGCAGTACTTC
NA,TRBJ1-6,few,TRBV4-3,CASSQERYSPLHF,TGCGCCAGCAGCCAAGAGAGGTATTCACCCCTCCACTTT
TRBD1,TRBJ2-5,NA,TRBV4-2,CASSQENRGSETQYF,TGTGCCAGCAGCCAAGAGAACAGGGGGTCAGAGACCCAGTACTTC
TRBD2,TRBJ2-3,few,TRBV15,CATSRTTSGGGTDTQYF,TGTGCCACCAGCAGAACAACTAGCGGGGGAGGGACAGATACGCAGTATTTT
TRBD1,TRBJ2-7,NA,TRBV7-9,CASSSSGQSYEQYF,TGTGCCAGCAGCTCGTCGGGACAGAGCTACGAGCAGTACTTC
NA,TRBJ1-5,few,TRBV29-1,CSVGPNGSNQPQHF,TGCAGCGTAGGACCGAACGGTTCTAATCAGCCCCAGCATTTT
NA,TRBJ1-6,NA,TRBV27,CASSLAANSPLHF,TGTGCCAGCAGTTTGGCGGCAAATTCACCCCTCCACTTT
TRBD2,TRBJ2-7,NA,TRBV7-2,CASSFRVPELAGMTEQYF,TGTGCCAGCAGCTTTCGAGTTCCCGAGCTAGCGGGGATGACCGAGCAGTACTTC
TRBD2,TRBJ2-7,NA,TRBV6-6,CASSYPLAGATYEQYF,TGTGCCAGCAGTTACCCGTTAGCGGGGGCGACCTACGAGCAGTACTTC
TRBD2,TRBJ2-3,few,TRBV2,CASSGSGLAGYTQYF,TGTGCCAGCAGTGGCTCGGGACTAGCGGGGTATACGCAGTATTTT
TRBD1,TRBJ2-4,few,TRBV30,CAWEQGLNIQYF,TGTGCCTGGGAACAGGGGCTCAACATTCAGTACTTC
TRBD2,TRBJ2-2,many,TRBV7-2,CASSPPSGGVTGELFF,TGTGCCAGCAGCCCCCCTAGCGGGGGGGTGACCGGGGAGCTGTTTTTT
TRBD2,TRBJ2-1,few,TRBV29-1,CSVGPGLAGGQFF,TGCAGCGTGGGGCCCGGACTAGCGGGTGGGCAGTTCTTC
TRBD1,TRBJ2-7,few,TRBV6-5,CASQPGDRFYEQYF,TGTGCCAGCCAACCGGGGGACAGGTTTTACGAGCAGTACTTC
NA,TRBJ2-4,once,TRBV24-1,CATSDQGAKNIQYF,TGTGCCACCAGTGACCAGGGGGCCAAAAACATTCAGTACTTC
TRBD2,TRBJ2-1,NA,TRBV4-3,CASSQDGVAGGETQFF,TGCGCCAGCAGCCAAGACGGGGTAGCGGGGGGAGAGACTCAGTTCTTC
NA,TRBJ2-7,NA,TRBV4-1,CASSQDISAHYEQYF,TGCGCCAGCAGCCAAGATATTAGTGCGCACTACGAGCAGTACTTC
NA,TRBJ2-3,NA,TRBV5-1,CASSLESLVDTQYF,TGCGCCAGCAGCTTGGAGAGTTTGGTGGATACGCAGTATTTT
NA,TRBJ2-1,NA,TRBV5-1,CASSFAQGGYNEQFF,TGCGCCAGCAGCTTTGCCCAGGGGGGGTACAATGAGCAGTTCTTC
NA,TRBJ2-7,NA,TRBV6-2/TRBV6-3,CASGTYTYEQYF,TGTGCCAGTGGGACTTACACCTACGAGCAGTACTTC
TRBD2,TRBJ2-1,NA,TRBV27,CASSFSSGASYNEQFF,TGTGCCAGCAGTTTTTCTAGCGGGGCTTCCTACAATGAGCAGTTCTTC
NA,TRBJ2-3,NA,TRBV24-1,CATRGGQSADTQYF,TGTGCCACCAGGGGGGGACAGAGCGCAGATACGCAGTATTTT
TRBD2,TRBJ2-7,NA,TRBV6-6,CASSYPQTSGAEQYF,TGTGCCAGCAGTTACCCCCAGACTAGCGGGGCGGAGCAGTACTTC
TRBD2,TRBJ2-5,once,TRBV4-3,CASSQESAGDIQETQYF,TGCGCCAGCAGCCAAGAGTCAGCGGGAGACATCCAAGAGACCCAGTACTTC
NA,TRBJ1-4,NA,TRBV20-1,CSATQLNPNEKLFF,TGCAGTGCCACACAGCTGAACCCTAATGAAAAACTGTTTTTT
NA,TRBJ2-5,NA,TRBV5-4,CASSIGRGGEETQYF,TGTGCCAGCAGCATTGGACGCGGCGGGGAAGAGACCCAGTACTTC
NA,TRBJ2-1,NA,TRBV4-2,CASSQGRTDFNEQFF,TGTGCCAGCAGCCAAGGAAGGACGGACTTCAATGAGCAGTTCTTC
NA,TRBJ2-3,few,TRBV15,CATSPASKVADTQYF,TGTGCCACCAGCCCGGCTAGCAAGGTCGCAGATACGCAGTATTTT
NA,TRBJ1-1,few,TRBV10-3,CASGGVNTEAFF,TGTGCCTCCGGGGGAGTGAACACTGAAGCTTTCTTT
NA,TRBJ2-3,NA,TRBV27,CASRESGPDTQYF,TGTGCCAGCAGGGAAAGTGGCCCAGATACGCAGTATTTT
NA,TRBJ2-1,NA,TRBV29-1,CSVCPRGRNEQFF,TGCAGCGTTTGTCCCAGGGGTCGGAATGAGCAGTTCTTC
NA,TRBJ2-7,NA,TRBV29-1,CSVTPWGEQYF,TGCAGCGTGACCCCATGGGGCGAGCAGTACTTC